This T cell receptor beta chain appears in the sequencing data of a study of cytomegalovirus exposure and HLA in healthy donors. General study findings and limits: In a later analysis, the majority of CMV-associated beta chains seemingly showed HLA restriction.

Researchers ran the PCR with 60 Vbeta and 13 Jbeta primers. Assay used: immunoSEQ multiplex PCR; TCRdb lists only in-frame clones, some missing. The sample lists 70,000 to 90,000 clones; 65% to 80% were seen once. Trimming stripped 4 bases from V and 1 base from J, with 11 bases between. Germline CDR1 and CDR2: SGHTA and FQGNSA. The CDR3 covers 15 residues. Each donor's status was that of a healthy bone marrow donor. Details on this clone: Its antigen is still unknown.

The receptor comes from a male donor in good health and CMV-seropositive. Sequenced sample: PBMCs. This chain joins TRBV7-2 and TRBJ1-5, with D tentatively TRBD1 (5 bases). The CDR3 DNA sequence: TGTGCCAGCAGCTCCGCCTCAGGGAGCAATCAGCCCCAGCATTTT. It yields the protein CASSSASGSNQPQHF.